The 5 T cell receptor beta chains listed next were all sequenced from one sample in a study of T-cell memory formation after mild COVID-19. TCRdb fed the 5' RACE reads into MiXCR, producing one record per CDR3 protein. The table lists over 350,000 distinct CDR3 sequences, 24% of them singletons. Sequencing input: PBMCs or a T cell subset sorted from them (not recorded which). These receptors originate from an adult woman who had mild COVID-19 (a few samples of this study predate the infection). Cell type and time point are not known.

The V and J genes are TRBV30 and TRBJ2-7, with D hard to call. Germline assignment: CDR1 GTSNPN and CDR2 SVGIG (reference sequence). V gave up 0 bases and J gave up 3 bases, with 12 bases separating them. The CDR3 runs to 14 residues. The CDR3 reads CAWSVPQNFYEQYF. CDR3 sequence (DNA): TGTGCCTGGAGTGTACCTCAGAACTTCTACGAGCAGTACTTC.

The chain carries TRBV14 and TRBJ2-1; 11 nucleotides agree with TRBD2. V was clipped by 4 bases and J by 6 bases; unmatched bases: 5. The CDR3 runs to 15 residues. The germline gives CDR1 SGHDN, CDR2 FVKESK. The CDR3 sequence: CASSLGTSGPNEQFF. The CDR3 region has the DNA TGTGCCAGCAGCCTGGGGACTAGCGGCCCCAATGAGCAGTTCTTC.

This chain connects TRBV11-2 to TRBJ2-4; maybe TRBD1 (6 bases). The CDR3 runs 15 residues. The germline gives CDR1 SGHAT, CDR2 FQNNGV. Trimming took off 7 bases at V and 2 bases at J, with 15 bases between the two ends. CDR3 sequence (DNA): TGTGCCAGCATCCCTTTGGGGGCTACCAAAAACATTCAGTACTTC. Amino acid sequence: CASIPLGATKNIQYF. The whole variable domain, filled in from reference TRBV11-2 and TRBJ2-4, reads EAGVAQSPRYKIIEKRQSVAFWCNPISGHATLYWYQQILGQGPKLLIQFQNNGVVDDSQLPKDRFSAERLKGVDSTLKIQPAKLEDSAVYLCASIPLGATKNIQYFGAGTRLSVL.

In its sample, this clonotype was seen a few times. The chain combines TRBV20-1 with TRBJ1-1, with a weak D call TRBD1 (5 bases). The CDR3 is 11 amino acids. V lost 0 bases, J lost 7 bases, and 6 bases lay in between. Germline CDR1 and CDR2: DFQATT and SNEGSKA (reference sequence). The CDR3 DNA reads TGCAGTGCTAGAGATAGGGGTGAAGCTTTCTTT. Amino acid sequence: CSARDRGEAFF.

This clonotype showed up just a few times. The chain employs TRBV7-9 and TRBJ2-5; 9 nucleotides agree with TRBD2. Germline lookup yields CDR1 SEHNR and CDR2 FQNEAQ (reference sequence). Trimming at V came to 5 bases and at J to 2 bases, leaving 9 bases not matched to a gene. The CDR3 is 16 amino acids. CDR3 sequence: CASSQWIAGVQETQYF. CDR3 coding DNA: TGTGCCAGCAGCCAATGGATAGCGGGGGTTCAAGAGACCCAGTACTTC. Looking up the rest from reference TRBV7-9 and TRBJ2-5 gives the full variable domain: DTGVSQNPRHKITKRGQNVTFRCDPISEHNRLYWYRQTLGQGPEFLTYFQNEAQLEKSRLLSDRFSAERPKGSFSTLEIQRTEQGDSAMYLCASSQWIAGVQETQYFGPGTRLLVL.